Described below is a single TCR beta chain sequence and its context. Its cognate antigen is unknown. The sample is drawn from a study of OX40 agonist ivuxolimab in advanced cancers. Study background: The dose-escalation cohort was approximately 80% male, with a mean age of 60 years, ranging roughly 23 to 90.

Assay: immunoSEQ multiplex PCR; the TCRdb copy retains only in-frame clones and omits some. This sample has 35,000 or so clones, with around 82% found just once. Peripheral blood came from all dose cohorts at three timepoints. Findings of the study overall: Circulating CD4+ and CD8+ T cells showed clonal expansion by week 6 at 0.1 to 3.0 mg/kg. Partial responders treated at 0.1-3.0 mg/kg exhibited clonal expansion among the lowest measured.

The CDR3 runs 16 residues. The germline gives CDR1 SEHNR, CDR2 FQNEAQ (reference sequence). V gave up 0 bases and J gave up 4 bases, with 15 bases separating them. The sequencing used CD4+ or CD8+ T cells sorted from blood, collected in a trial of the OX40 agonist ivuxolimab. The receptor comes from an adult with an advanced solid tumor such as melanoma, head and neck, liver or kidney cancer. The chain joins TRBV7-9 to TRBJ2-5; D perhaps matches TRBD1 (6 bases). The CDR3 loop reads CASSLALRGEGETQYF. The CDR3 DNA reads TGTGCCAGCAGCTTAGCGCTCAGGGGAGAAGGAGAGACCCAGTACTTC.